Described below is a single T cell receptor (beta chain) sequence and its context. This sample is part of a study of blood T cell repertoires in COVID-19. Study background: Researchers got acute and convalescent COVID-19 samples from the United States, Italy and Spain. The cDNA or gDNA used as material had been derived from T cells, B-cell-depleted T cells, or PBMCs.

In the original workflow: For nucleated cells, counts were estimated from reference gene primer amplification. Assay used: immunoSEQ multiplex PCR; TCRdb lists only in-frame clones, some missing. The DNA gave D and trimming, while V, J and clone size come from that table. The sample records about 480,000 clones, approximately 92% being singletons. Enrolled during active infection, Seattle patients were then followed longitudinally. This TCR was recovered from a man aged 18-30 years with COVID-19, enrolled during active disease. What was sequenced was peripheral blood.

The CDR3 sequence is CASSHGGSEQFF. The CDR3 nucleotides are TGTGCCAGCAGCCACGGGGGGTCTGAGCAGTTCTTC. The rearrangement uses TRBV7-7 and TRBJ2-1; 7 bases fit TRBD2. Trimming cost V 5 bases and J 9 bases; bases outside gene matches: 4. CDR3 length: 12 amino acids. CDR1 SSHAT and CDR2 FNYEAQ come from the germline V gene (reference sequence).